In its sample, the clone carrying this TCR beta chain was seen a few times. Its antigen is currently unknown. The data are from a study of T cells after yellow fever vaccination. TCRdb reprocessed the 5' RACE reads via MiXCR and lists one record per CDR3 protein. The sample contains nearly 300,000 distinct CDR3 sequences, approximately 8% of which appear only once. Study observations and caveats: Only a small proportion of the clonotypes turned up in both the CD4 and the CD8 compartments, likely arising from convergent recombination.

V lost 0 bases and J 8 bases, leaving 12 bases between the germline ends. In germline, CDR1 is SGHRS, CDR2 YFSETQ. The CDR3 is made up of 14 amino acids. The gene calls are TRBV5-1 and TRBJ2-1; D gene unclear. Sequencing used CD4+ T cells sorted from PBMCs, obtained 5 days after the yellow fever booster vaccination. The TCR comes from a young man who received the YFV17D yellow fever vaccine. DNA of the CDR3: TGCGCCAGCAGCTTGGTGGCAGCGAGAGATGAGCAGTTCTTC. It codes for CASSLVAARDEQFF.